This TCR beta chain was retrieved from a study of blood T cell repertoires in COVID-19. The assay was immunoSEQ multiplex PCR, and TCRdb's table has in-frame clones only and misses some. The data show roughly 200,000 clones, around 85% seen once. Trimming shortened V by 3 bases and J by 2 bases, and 16 bases separated the two germline ends. The CDR3 extends over 17 amino acids. Germline-derived CDR1 and CDR2 are MNHEY and SMNVEV (reference sequence). This clonotype was sampled from a man aged 55-75 years with acute or convalescent COVID-19. Sequenced: peripheral blood. V usage is TRBV27 and J usage is TRBJ1-4; a possible D gene is TRBD1 (5 bases). The CDR3 spells CASSFLLGKGTNEKLFF. In DNA, the CDR3 is TGTGCCAGCAGTTTCCTCCTTGGGAAGGGGACTAATGAAAAACTGTTTTTT.